This T cell receptor (beta chain) was obtained from a study of OX40 agonist ivuxolimab in advanced cancers. Study information: Ivuxolimab, an agonistic anti-OX40 (CD134) antibody, was given to patients. Intravenous ivuxolimab was administered to patients every 2 weeks at 0.01 to 10 mg/kg.

For this clone: The antigen is unknown.

The repertoire was sequenced with immunoSEQ multiplex PCR; TCRdb's copy has only in-frame clones and lacks some. The data show 90,000 or so clones, around 90% seen once. Study-wide findings and caveats: Patients with a partial response at 0.1-3.0 mg/kg had among the lowest clonal expansion. Circulating CD4+ and CD8+ T cells showed clonal expansion by week 6 at 0.1 to 3.0 mg/kg.

Between the trimmed V and J ends, which lost 7 bases and 4 bases, there was a span of 16 bases. The germline gives CDR1 MDHEN, CDR2 SYDVKM. The CDR3 loop spans 15 amino acids. The chain carries TRBV28 and TRBJ1-4; possible D gene TRBD1, 6 bases. This sequence was found in an adult with an advanced solid tumor such as melanoma, head and neck, liver or kidney cancer. This material consisted of CD4+ or CD8+ T cells sorted from blood, taken in a trial of the OX40 agonist ivuxolimab. The CDR3 region has the DNA TGTGCCAGCACCCATGGGGGGCAGATTAATGAAAAACTGTTTTTT. Protein product: CASTHGGQINEKLFF. The variable domain in full, completed from reference TRBV28 and TRBJ1-4, reads DVKVTQSSRYLVKRTGEKVFLECVQDMDHENMFWYRQDPGLGLRLIYFSYDVKMKEKGDIPEGYSVSREKKERFSLILESASTNQTSMYLCASTHGGQINEKLFFGSGTQLSVL.